Given below is one T cell receptor beta chain in context. The antigen is undetermined. The CDR3 totals 16 residues. J was trimmed by 4 bases and V by 6 bases; bases with no gene match: 12. Looked up from germline, CDR1 is MNHNS and CDR2 is SASEGT. These data belong to a study of T-cell reconstitution after alpha-beta-depleted transplantation in children. Whole-study results and caveats: Surviving recipient cells, namely T cells and thymic progenitors, were the source of high day-60 TCRbeta diversity in some patients. T-cell counts and diversity were attributed mostly to newly produced T cells one year after transplant. The study reportedly traced alpha-beta T cells about two months after transplant to several hundred expanded graft clones.

Preparation of the TCRbeta library used unique molecular identifiers. TCRdb reanalysed the PCR reads using MiXCR and keeps one entry per CDR3 protein. Of around 670,000 distinct CDR3 sequences in the sample, 10% to 15% were seen once. The sequence derives from a girl aged 2 to 10 with congenital amegakaryocytic thrombocytopenia, due to receive a stem cell transplant. This material consisted of PBMCs, taken before TCRalphabeta/CD19-depleted stem cell transplant. The chain links TRBV6-1 to TRBJ2-1; 7 bases agree with TRBD2. The DNA of the CDR3 is TGTGCCAGCAGCCAGCTGGGGGAGGGCCCATACAATGAGCAGTTCTTC. Its protein product is CASSQLGEGPYNEQFF.